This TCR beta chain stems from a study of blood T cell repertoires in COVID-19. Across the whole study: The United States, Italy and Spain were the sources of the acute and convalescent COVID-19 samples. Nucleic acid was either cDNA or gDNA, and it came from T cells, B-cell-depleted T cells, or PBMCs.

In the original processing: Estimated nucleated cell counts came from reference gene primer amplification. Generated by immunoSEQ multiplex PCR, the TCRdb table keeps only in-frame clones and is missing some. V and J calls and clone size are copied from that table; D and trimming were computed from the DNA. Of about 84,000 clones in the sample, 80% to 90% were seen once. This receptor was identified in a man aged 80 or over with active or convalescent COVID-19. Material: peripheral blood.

The CDR3 here is CATRGPQETQYF. In DNA form, the CDR3 reads TGTGCCACCCGGGGTCCCCAAGAGACCCAGTACTTC. The chain couples TRBV12-3 or TRBV12-4 to TRBJ2-5; possibly TRBD2 for D (5 bases). This CDR3 has 12 amino acids. Trimming stripped 10 bases from V and 1 base from J, with 10 bases between.